This entry features one T cell receptor (beta chain) sequence. The V end lost 5 bases, the J end lost 0 bases, and 4 bases lay between the germline ends. The CDR3 runs to 12 residues. Germline CDR1 reads LNHNV; CDR2 reads YYDKDF (reference sequence). These data originate in a study of blood T cell repertoires in COVID-19. About the study: COVID-19 samples, acute and convalescent, were from the United States, Italy and Spain. PBMCs, B-cell-depleted T cells, or T cells were the source of the cDNA or gDNA that made up the material.

Original analysis: Amplifying reference gene primers gave estimates of nucleated cell counts. The protocol was immunoSEQ multiplex PCR, while the TCRdb copy is restricted to in-frame clones and leaves out a portion. V and J calls and clone size are those listed in that table; D and trimming were worked out from the DNA. The repertoire includes about 48,000 clones, approximately 80% of them detected once, and roughly 50% sits in the top ten. The chain recombines TRBV15 with TRBJ2-5; D gene uncertain. This sequence was found in a man in his sixties or seventies with acute or convalescent COVID-19. The specimen was peripheral blood. In nucleotides, the CDR3 is TGTGCCACCAGCGACAACCAAGAGACCCAGTACTTC. Translated: CATSDNQETQYF. Drawing the rest from reference TRBV15 and TRBJ2-5, the complete variable domain is DAMVIQNPRYQVTQFGKPVTLSCSQTLNHNVMYWYQQKSSQAPKLLFHYYDKDFNNEADTPDNFQSRRPNTSFCFLDIRSPGLGDTAMYLCATSDNQETQYFGPGTRLLVL.